This T cell receptor beta chain appears in the sequencing data of a study of shared clonotypes between healthy human individuals (dated by TCRdb to about 2020). As for the study more broadly: A couple of women and three men aged 18 to 49 years were included in the cohort. For each donor, CD4 naive and CD4 memory were each given three plates, CD8 naive was given two plates, and CD8 memory was given one plate. To estimate repertoire size and how much clonotypes are shared between individuals, the study performed deep sequencing of blood TCR repertoires from 4 to 6 healthy adults. Libraries were prepared and TCR repertoires were sequenced by different laboratories using diverse techniques, in order to increase sequencing depth and limit assay-specific biases. Between about 0.85 and 8.9 billion PBMCs per donor were obtained by leukapheresis. General study outcomes and caveats: Larger estimated clonotype richness was generally found for naive subsets than for memory subsets. Only blood was sampled, and tissue TCR repertoires likely differ from those in blood. Compared with non-shared clonotypes, the clonotypes found in all four sorted-subset donors had higher generation probabilities. The small number of donors limited the genetic and exposure-history diversity represented. Incomplete sequencing was indicated by rarefaction of sorted-subset datasets, despite the large sequencing depth. When several donors were compared, the shared fraction of clonotypes was roughly 5% for naive CD4, more than 3% for naive CD8, about 2.5% for memory CD4, and 0.4% for memory CD8. Pairwise subsampling led to the expectation that sequencing depth would affect the degree of clonotype sharing among donors.

The donors were healthy, HIV-negative adults who had no recently reported acute infections or vaccinations. Every donor was a Caucasian adult living in Nashville, Tennessee, USA. CD4+ T cells were enriched by magnetic negative selection; naive cells were then positively selected on CD45RA, and the negative fraction formed the memory subset. After blood collection by leukapheresis, PBMCs were isolated using Ficoll-Histopaque density gradient centrifugation and then cryopreserved in the vapor phase of liquid nitrogen. Analytical flow cytometry was used to check the purity and quantity of each magnetically sorted T cell population. Genomic DNA was isolated from each sorted fraction and quantified by UV absorbance on a Nanodrop 2000c. Comment on this clone: No antigen is known for it. Base qualities were left out, and no much larger clone turns up one base away.

Using the deep immunoSEQ assay, TCR CDR3 regions were amplified from genomic DNA by multiplex PCR. Genomic DNA extracted from each cell subset was distributed evenly over all wells of several immunoSEQ 96-well plates, and each plate served as one replicate. For sorted subsets, each replicate PCR was loaded with roughly 190 ng genomic DNA, equivalent to about 30,000 T cell genomes. Purified libraries were measured with a Qubit 3.0 fluorometer, size-checked on a Bioanalyzer 2100, and measured again with the KAPA Library Quantification kit. Each immunoSEQ 96-well plate was sequenced on its own single-read 150-cycle Illumina NextSeq 550 flow cell. In the paper's pipeline: Because the immunoSEQ output held only junctional sequences and lacked quality scores, the filtering could not match the filtering applied to full-length reads. Sequences were annotated with PyIR, a Python wrapper for IgBLAST v1.9, using IMGT germline references to assign V/J genes and CDR3. Reads were filtered out if the reads had weak V/J assignments (E-value above 1e-6), no CDR3, stop codons, out-of-frame junctions, or ambiguous translated residues. A V3J clonotype was defined by an identical inferred V gene, J gene, and CDR3 amino acid sequence. Percentage overlap between repertoires was calculated by dividing the number of shared unique clonotypes by the size of the smaller repertoire. Three approaches were used to assess repertoire richness: RTK rarefaction, the Chao1 estimator, and Recon v2.1 estimates of unobserved clonotypes. OLGA was used to compute generation probabilities for all TCRbeta clonotypes that the gDNA method yielded from several donors. The table comes from immuneACCESS by way of TCRdb, which keeps in-frame sequences with V and J called. Part of the clones is missing from these tables; in studies checked, under half for an unresolved V gene and the rest for unknown reasons. That table is the source of V, J and clone size, and D and trimming were worked out from the DNA. Here the sample has roughly 500,000 clones; roughly 95% occur a single time. About 0.064% of the sample belongs to the ten largest clones.

CDR1 and CDR2, per the germline V gene, are WSHSY and SAAADI. V is pared back by 3 bases and J by 5 bases, with 17 bases lying between the germline termini. The CDR3 has 16 amino acids, counting the end cysteine and phenylalanine. CDR3 DNA is the only sequence kept; it has 48 bases, read in frame from the first base. The clonotype comes from a woman aged 25 to 39 in good health. What was sequenced was naive CD4+ T cells sorted from blood. What the cell subset or site label conveys for this sample: CD45RA+ positively selected. Recombination connected TRBV10-2 to TRBJ2-1; the D call is tentative, TRBD1 or TRBD2, as each matches 5 bases. CDR3 loop: CASSEKVGTYDNEQFF. The DNA sequence reads TGCGCCAGCAGTGAAAAGGTGGGGACCTACGACAATGAGCAGTTCTTC.